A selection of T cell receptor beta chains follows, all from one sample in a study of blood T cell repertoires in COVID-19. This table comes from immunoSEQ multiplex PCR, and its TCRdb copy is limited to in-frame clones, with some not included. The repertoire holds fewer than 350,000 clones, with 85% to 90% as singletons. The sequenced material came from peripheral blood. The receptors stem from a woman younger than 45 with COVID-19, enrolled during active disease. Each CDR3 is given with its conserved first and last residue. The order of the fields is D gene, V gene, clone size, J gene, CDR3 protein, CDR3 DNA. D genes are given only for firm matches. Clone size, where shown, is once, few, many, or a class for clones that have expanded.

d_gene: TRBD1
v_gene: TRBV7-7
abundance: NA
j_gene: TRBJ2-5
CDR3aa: CASSQDRGGTQYF
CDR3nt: TGTGCCAGCAGTCAGGACAGGGGTGGGACCCAGTACTTC

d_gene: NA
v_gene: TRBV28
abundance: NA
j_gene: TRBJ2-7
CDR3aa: CASSSSIWEREQYF
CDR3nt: NA

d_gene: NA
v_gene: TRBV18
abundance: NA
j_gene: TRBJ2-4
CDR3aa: CASSPPHSPGYF
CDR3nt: TGTGCCAGCTCACCACCGCACAGCCCGGGATACTTC

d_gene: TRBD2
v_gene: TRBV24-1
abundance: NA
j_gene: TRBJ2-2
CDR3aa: CATSDFGIAGGVTGELFF
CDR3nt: TGTGCCACCAGTGATTTTGGTATAGCGGGGGGTGTCACCGGGGAGCTGTTTTTT

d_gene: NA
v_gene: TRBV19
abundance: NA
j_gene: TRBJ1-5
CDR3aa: CASSIRDTNQPQHF
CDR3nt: TGTGCCAGTAGTATTAGGGACACCAATCAGCCCCAGCATTTT

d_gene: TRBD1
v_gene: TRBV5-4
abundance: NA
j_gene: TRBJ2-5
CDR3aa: CASSLSWQGAGETQYF
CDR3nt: TGTGCCAGCAGCCTCTCTTGGCAGGGGGCTGGAGAGACCCAGTACTTC

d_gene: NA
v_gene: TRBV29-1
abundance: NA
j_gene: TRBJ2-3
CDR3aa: CSVGLLRDTQYF
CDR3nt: TGCAGCGTCGGACTACTTAGAGATACGCAGTATTTT

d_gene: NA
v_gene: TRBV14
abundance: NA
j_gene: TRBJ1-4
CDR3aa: CASSEWDKIEKLFF
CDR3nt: TGTGCCAGCAGCGAATGGGACAAGATTGAAAAACTGTTTTTT

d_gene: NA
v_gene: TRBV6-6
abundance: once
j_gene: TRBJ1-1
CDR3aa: CASSSPGVVRNTEAFF
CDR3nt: TGTGCCAGCAGTTCTCCGGGGGTGGTAAGGAACACTGAAGCTTTCTTT

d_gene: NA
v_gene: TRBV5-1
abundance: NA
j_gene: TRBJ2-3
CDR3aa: CASSLAAQGRTDTQYF
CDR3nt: TGCGCCAGCAGCTTGGCCGCGCAGGGTAGGACAGATACGCAGTATTTT

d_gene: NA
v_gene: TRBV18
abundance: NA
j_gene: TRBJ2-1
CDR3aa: CASSWGTSTLNEQFF
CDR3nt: TGTGCCAGCTCTTGGGGGACTTCCACCCTCAATGAGCAGTTCTTC

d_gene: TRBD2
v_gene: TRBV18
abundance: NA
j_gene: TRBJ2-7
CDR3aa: CASSLGGGEQYF
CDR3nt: TGTGCCAGCTCCCTCGGGGGGGGAGAGCAGTACTTC

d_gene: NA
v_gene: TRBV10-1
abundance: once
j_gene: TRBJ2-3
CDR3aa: CASSRGTTDTQYF
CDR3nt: TGCGCCAGCAGTCGGGGGACCACAGATACGCAGTATTTT

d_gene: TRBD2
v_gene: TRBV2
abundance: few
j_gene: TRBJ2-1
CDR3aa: CASSVGGLAQFF
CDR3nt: TGTGCCAGCAGTGTAGGTGGACTAGCACAGTTCTTC

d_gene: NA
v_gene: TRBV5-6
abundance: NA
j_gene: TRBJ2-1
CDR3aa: CASSGPVYSFNEQFF
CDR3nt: TGTGCCAGCAGCGGCCCGGTGTACAGTTTCAATGAGCAGTTCTTC

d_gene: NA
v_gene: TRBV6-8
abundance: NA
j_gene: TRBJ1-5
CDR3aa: CASRNLPSRASNQPQHF
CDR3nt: TGTGCCAGCAGAAACCTACCCTCCAGGGCTTCTAATCAGCCCCAGCATTTT

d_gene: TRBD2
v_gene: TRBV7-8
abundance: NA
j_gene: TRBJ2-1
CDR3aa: CASSLYSGAGGLYNEQFF
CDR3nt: TGTGCCAGCAGCCTATACTCGGGAGCGGGGGGGCTTTACAATGAGCAGTTCTTC

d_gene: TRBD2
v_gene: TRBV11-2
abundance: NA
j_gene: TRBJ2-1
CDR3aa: CASSLGLAGGNEQFF
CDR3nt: TGTGCCAGCAGCTTAGGGCTAGCGGGGGGCAATGAGCAGTTCTTC

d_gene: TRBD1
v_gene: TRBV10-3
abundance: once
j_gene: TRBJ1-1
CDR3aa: CAISEQGAPEAFF
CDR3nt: TGTGCCATCAGTGAACAGGGGGCCCCTGAAGCTTTCTTT

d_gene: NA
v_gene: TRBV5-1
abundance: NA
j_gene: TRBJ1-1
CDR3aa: CASSPWSPNTEAFF
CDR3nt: TGCGCCAGCAGCCCTTGGAGCCCGAACACTGAAGCTTTCTTT

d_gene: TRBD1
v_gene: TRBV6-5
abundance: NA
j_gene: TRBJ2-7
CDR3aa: CASRDSDEQYF
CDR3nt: TGTGCCAGCCGGGACAGTGACGAGCAGTACTTC

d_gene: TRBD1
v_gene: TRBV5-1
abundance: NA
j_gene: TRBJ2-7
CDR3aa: CASSLPLTGTGGSYEQYF
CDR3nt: TGCGCCAGCAGCTTGCCACTCACCGGGACAGGGGGCTCCTACGAGCAGTACTTC

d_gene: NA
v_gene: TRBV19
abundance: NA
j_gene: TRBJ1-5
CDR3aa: CASSMGDMIRPQHF
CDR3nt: TGTGCCAGTAGTATGGGGGACATGATCCGGCCCCAGCATTTT

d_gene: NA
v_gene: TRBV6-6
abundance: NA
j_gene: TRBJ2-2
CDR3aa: CASSYPSNTGELFF
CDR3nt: TGTGCCAGCAGTTACCCATCGAACACCGGGGAGCTGTTTTTT

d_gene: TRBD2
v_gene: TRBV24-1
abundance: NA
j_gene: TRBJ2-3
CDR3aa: CATSDRTVERGAGTDTQYF
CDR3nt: TGTGCCACCAGTGACCGAACGGTTGAGCGGGGGGCTGGCACAGATACGCAGTATTTT

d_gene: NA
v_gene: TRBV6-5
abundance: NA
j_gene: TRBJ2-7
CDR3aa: CASSNDRTHYEQYF
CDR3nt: TGTGCCAGCTCTAACGACAGGACCCACTACGAGCAGTACTTC

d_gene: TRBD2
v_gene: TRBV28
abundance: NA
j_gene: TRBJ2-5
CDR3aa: CASSLIAGQETQYF
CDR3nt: TGTGCCAGCAGTTTAATAGCGGGGCAAGAGACCCAGTACTTC

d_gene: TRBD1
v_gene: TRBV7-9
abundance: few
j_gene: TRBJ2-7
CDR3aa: CASRPGDRGLYEQYF
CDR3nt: TGTGCCAGCAGGCCCGGCGACAGGGGTCTCTACGAGCAGTACTTC

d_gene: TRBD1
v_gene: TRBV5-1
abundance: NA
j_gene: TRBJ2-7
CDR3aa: CASSLWQGATYEQYF
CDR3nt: TGCGCCAGCAGCTTGTGGCAGGGGGCCACCTACGAGCAGTACTTC